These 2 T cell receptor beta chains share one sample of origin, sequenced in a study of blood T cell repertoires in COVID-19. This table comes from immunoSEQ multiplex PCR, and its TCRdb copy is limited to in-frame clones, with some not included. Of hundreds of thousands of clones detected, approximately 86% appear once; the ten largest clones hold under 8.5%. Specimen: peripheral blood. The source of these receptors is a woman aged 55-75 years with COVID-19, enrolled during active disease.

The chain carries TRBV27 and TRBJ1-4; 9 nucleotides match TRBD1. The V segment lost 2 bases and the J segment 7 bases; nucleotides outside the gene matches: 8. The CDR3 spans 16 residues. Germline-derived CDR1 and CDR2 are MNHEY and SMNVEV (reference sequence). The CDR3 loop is CASSLGTTGGGEKLFF. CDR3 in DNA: TGTGCCAGCAGTTTAGGGACGACAGGGGGAGGTGAAAAACTGTTTTTT.

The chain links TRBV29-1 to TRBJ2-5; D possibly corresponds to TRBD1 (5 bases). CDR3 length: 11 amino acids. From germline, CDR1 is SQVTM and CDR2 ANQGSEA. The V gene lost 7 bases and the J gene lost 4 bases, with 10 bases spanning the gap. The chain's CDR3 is CSGLGAETQYF. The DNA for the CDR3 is TGCAGCGGGCTAGGGGCAGAGACCCAGTACTTC.